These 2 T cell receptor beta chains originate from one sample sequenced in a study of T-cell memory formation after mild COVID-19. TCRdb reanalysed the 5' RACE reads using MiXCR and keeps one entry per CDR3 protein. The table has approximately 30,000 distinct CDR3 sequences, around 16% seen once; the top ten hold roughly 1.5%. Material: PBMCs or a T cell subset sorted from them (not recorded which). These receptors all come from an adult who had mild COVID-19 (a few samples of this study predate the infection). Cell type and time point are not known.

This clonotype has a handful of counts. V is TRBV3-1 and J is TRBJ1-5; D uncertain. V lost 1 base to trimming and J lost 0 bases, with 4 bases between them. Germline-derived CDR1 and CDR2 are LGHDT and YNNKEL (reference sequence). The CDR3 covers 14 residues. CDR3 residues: CASSQGFSNQPQHF. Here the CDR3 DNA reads TGTGCCAGCAGCCAAGGGTTTAGCAATCAGCCCCAGCATTTT.

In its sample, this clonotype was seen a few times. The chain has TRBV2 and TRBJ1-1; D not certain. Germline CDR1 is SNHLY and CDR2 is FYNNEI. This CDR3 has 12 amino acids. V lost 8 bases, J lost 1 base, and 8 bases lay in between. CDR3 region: CASYVQNTEAFF. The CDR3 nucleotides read TGTGCCAGCTACGTTCAGAACACTGAAGCTTTCTTT. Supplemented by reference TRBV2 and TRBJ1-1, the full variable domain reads EPEVTQTPSHQVTQMGQEVILRCVPISNHLYFYWYRQILGQKVEFLVSFYNNEISEKSEIFDDQFSVERPDGSNFTLKIRSTKLEDSAMYFCASYVQNTEAFFGQGTRLTVV.